Sequencing of this T cell receptor (beta chain) was carried out in a study of blood T cells in healthy people across ages. Study results and limitations: Estimates based on one million T cells were treated as lower bounds. Relative to aged donors, long-lived donors carried more naive CD4+ cells and displayed higher diversity. The fall in TCR beta diversity per million T cells was roughly linear with age.

This clonotype turned up a few times. The antigen remains undetermined. Germline lookup yields CDR1 SGHDT and CDR2 YYEEEE. This CDR3 comprises 17 residues. The V end was cut by 0 bases, the J end by 2 bases, with 17 bases between. A second about 7 to 11 cycle PCR used barcoded and J-beta primers. Each CDR3 protein is one row after TCRdb ran MiXCR on the 5' RACE reads. The sample has around 1,600,000 distinct CDR3 sequences, roughly 43% seen once. Around 9 milliliters of peripheral blood were drawn from each donor into EDTA-treated tubes. The sequenced sample was blood. V gene TRBV5-6 combines with J gene TRBJ2-5; either TRBD1 or TRBD2 may fit D (5 bases each). The sequence came from a woman aged 18 to 35 in good health. CDR3 DNA sequence: TGTGCCAGCAGCTTGGCCGATCGAGGGGTCAATCAAGAGACCCAGTACTTC. Residues: CASSLADRGVNQETQYF.